This TCR beta chain was retrieved from a study of T cells in Graves' hyperthyroidism and ophthalmopathy. In patients aged 18 to 65, hyperthyroidism was newly diagnosed, with duration under 2 months. The CDR3 contains 13 residues. The V end was cut by 1 base, the J end by 6 bases, with 7 bases between. The germline gives CDR1 MNHNS, CDR2 SASEGT. Amplification targeted TCR beta CDR3 regions from RNA transcripts. Using the HTBI primer set, a first-round RT-PCR was run on the TCR CDR3. A single record per CDR3 protein comes from TCRdb applying MiXCR to the multiplex PCR reads. The data contain about 560,000 distinct CDR3 sequences, around 17% of them singletons. The sample holds many counts of this clonotype.

What was sequenced was blood. The clonotype originates from a woman under 30 with Graves' hyperthyroidism. The V call is TRBV6-1, the J call TRBJ1-5, with a tentative D call TRBD1 (5 bases). CDR3 sequence (DNA): TGTGCCAGCAGTGAAGGCAGGGCTCAGCCCCAGCATTTT. Translation: CASSEGRAQPQHF.